The rows below give T cell receptor beta chains drawn from one sample of a study of T cell repertoires in cytomegalovirus infection. Via MiXCR, TCRdb re-called the reads, giving one row per CDR3 protein. Here the sample spans roughly 180,000 distinct CDR3 sequences, 28% being singletons. Material for sequencing was PBMCs. The receptors were sampled from a human donor in good health (CMV status not recorded). Some clones in this sample may be carry-over from other donors' samples. Both conserved end residues are part of each CDR3. The D gene is left open where the match is weak. Clone size is shown for a subset of rows, as once, few, many or a class of expanded clone.

abundance | j_gene | v_gene | d_gene | CDR3nt | CDR3aa
NA | TRBJ2-7 | TRBV15 | TRBD1 | TGTGCCACCAGCAGCCCGGGACAGGGTTCCTACGAGCAGTACTTC | CATSSPGQGSYEQYF
many | TRBJ1-6 | TRBV5-6 | TRBD1 | TGTGCCAGCAGCTTTGGGACAGGCTCGGAAAATTCACCCCTCCACTTT | CASSFGTGSENSPLHF
many | TRBJ2-5 | TRBV12-5 | TRBD1 | TGTGCTAGTGGTTTCGGGACAGTACAAGAGACCCAGTACTTC | CASGFGTVQETQYF
NA | TRBJ1-2 | TRBV29-1 | NA | TGCAGCGTGCTATCCTATGGCTACACCTTC | CSVLSYGYTF
many | TRBJ1-3 | TRBV7-2 | NA | TGTGCCAGCAGCTTAGTTGGGAGGGCTGGAAACACCATATATTTT | CASSLVGRAGNTIYF
NA | TRBJ1-5 | TRBV27 | NA | TGTGCCAGCAGGCCGACAGGCCCCAATCAGCCCCAGCATTTT | CASRPTGPNQPQHF
NA | TRBJ1-2 | TRBV4-3 | NA | TGCGCCAGCAGCCTTTCGGGATGGGGCTACACCTTC | CASSLSGWGYTF
NA | TRBJ2-2 | TRBV5-6 | NA | TGTGCCAGCAGCGGGACGGCCCCTTGGAGGACCGGGGAGCTGTTTTTT | CASSGTAPWRTGELFF
many | TRBJ1-4 | TRBV7-2 | NA | TGTGCCAGCAGCTTAGATGGGTCCGGGGGAGAAAAACTGTTTTTT | CASSLDGSGGEKLFF
NA | TRBJ2-5 | TRBV29-1 | NA | TGCAGCGTGGTTGAGGGGGGTGCGACCCAGTACTTC | CSVVEGGATQYF
NA | TRBJ1-2 | TRBV7-9 | TRBD1 | TGTGCCACCTTGAAGGGGTTTCGGACAGGGGATCCCTATGGCTACACCTTC | CATLKGFRTGDPYGYTF
NA | TRBJ1-5 | TRBV2 | NA | TGTGCCAGCAGTGAGGTGGGGGATGGCAATCAGCCCCAGCATTTT | CASSEVGDGNQPQHF
many | TRBJ2-7 | TRBV7-2 | TRBD2 | TGTGCCAGCAGCCCTAGCGGGGGGGCCGACGAGCAGTACTTC | CASSPSGGADEQYF
NA | TRBJ2-2 | TRBV29-1 | NA | TGCAGCGCCCATCTTAGTGACACCGGGGAGCTGTTTTTT | CSAHLSDTGELFF
NA | TRBJ2-6 | TRBV9 | TRBD1 | TGTGCCAGCAGCCTCGGACAGGGGTCCGGGGCCAACGTCCTGACTTTC | CASSLGQGSGANVLTF
NA | TRBJ2-1 | TRBV5-1 | NA | TGCGCCAGCACCTCTCGAGGACTTGCCCCTCATGAGCAGTTCTTC | CASTSRGLAPHEQFF
few | TRBJ2-3 | TRBV20-1 | TRBD2 | TGCAGTGCTAGACCCCCCAGCGGGGGGTCTACGCAGTATTTT | CSARPPSGGSTQYF
many | TRBJ1-6 | TRBV7-2 | NA | TGTGCCAGCAGCTCGGCCGGGACCTATAATTCACCCCTCCACTTT | CASSSAGTYNSPLHF
NA | TRBJ1-1 | TRBV30 | NA | TGTGCCTGGCTACCCACGAGGATGATGAACACTGAAGCTTTCTTT | CAWLPTRMMNTEAFF
NA | TRBJ2-1 | TRBV27 | TRBD2 | TGTGCCAGCAGTTCCTTAGCGGGGGCCGCCTACAATGAGCAGTTCTTC | CASSSLAGAAYNEQFF
few | TRBJ2-1 | TRBV6-2/TRBV6-3 | NA | TGTGCCAGCAGTCTCGAGTTCAGCTCCTACAATGAGCAGTTCTTC | CASSLEFSSYNEQFF
few | TRBJ2-5 | TRBV3-1 | NA | TGTGCCAGCAGCCAAGATTTACGGAGGACCGCACAAGAGACCCAGTACTTC | CASSQDLRRTAQETQYF
many | TRBJ2-2 | TRBV7-2 | TRBD1 | TGTGCCAGCAGCTTAGCATTCGACAGGGGCACCGGGGAGCTGTTTTTT | CASSLAFDRGTGELFF
NA | TRBJ2-5 | TRBV12-3/TRBV12-4 | TRBD2 | TGTGCCAGCAGTTTCGGCGGGGGGGGAGGAGCGTCCCAGTACTTC | CASSFGGGGGASQYF
few | TRBJ1-2 | TRBV28 | NA | TGTGCCAGCAGTTTATGGGGGGGCGGGAAGGGCTATGGCTACACCTTC | CASSLWGGGKGYGYTF
few | TRBJ1-1 | TRBV29-1 | TRBD1 | TGCAGCGTTGAACCACAGGGGTGGACTGAAGCTTTCTTT | CSVEPQGWTEAFF
NA | TRBJ2-7 | TRBV6-2/TRBV6-3 | TRBD2 | TGTGCCAGCAGCCTACTAGCGGGGGGTCCCGGCGAGCAGTACTTC | CASSLLAGGPGEQYF
NA | TRBJ2-7 | TRBV25-1 | NA | TGTGCCAGCAGTGTACAGGGAGATATCTACGAGCAGTACTTC | CASSVQGDIYEQYF
few | TRBJ1-4 | TRBV7-2 | NA | TGTGCCAGCAGCTCAGAGGGACCTACTAATGAAAAACTGTTTTTT | CASSSEGPTNEKLFF
many | TRBJ2-2 | TRBV7-2 | TRBD2 | TGTGCCAGCAGCCAAGGAATAGCGGGGGTCACCGGGGAGCTGTTTTTT | CASSQGIAGVTGELFF
NA | TRBJ2-5 | TRBV7-2 | NA | TGTGCCAGCAGCTTAGCTGTGGCCGAGGAGACCCAGTACTTC | CASSLAVAEETQYF
once | TRBJ1-1 | TRBV6-1 | NA | TGTGCCAGCAGTGAAGGAAGGAGAATGGGGGCTTTCTTT | CASSEGRRMGAFF
NA | TRBJ1-5 | TRBV7-2 | NA | TGTGCCAGCAGCTCACCAGGAATCGGGCAGCCCCAGCATTTT | CASSSPGIGQPQHF
few | TRBJ1-1 | TRBV6-5 | NA | TGTGCCAGCAGTTACTCAGGGGTAGGGTCCACTGAAGCTTTCTTT | CASSYSGVGSTEAFF
few | TRBJ2-7 | TRBV11-2 | NA | TGTGCCAGCAGCTTCCGACTAATCTACGAGCAGTACTTC | CASSFRLIYEQYF
NA | TRBJ1-5 | TRBV6-1 | NA | TGTGCCAGCGGTTCGACCATCCCCGATCAGCCCCAGCATTTT | CASGSTIPDQPQHF
few | TRBJ1-4 | TRBV10-2 | NA | TGCGCCAGCAGTCCCCTCAGTGGGGGGACGAGTAATGAAAAACTGTTTTTT | CASSPLSGGTSNEKLFF
few | TRBJ1-2 | TRBV7-3 | NA | TGTGCCAGCAGCCCGGGGGGTTCCTTTGGCTACACCTTC | CASSPGGSFGYTF
NA | TRBJ1-1 | TRBV6-1 | NA | TGTGCCAGCAGTGTCCCCAGTCAACGGGCTGAAGCTTTCTTT | CASSVPSQRAEAFF
NA | TRBJ2-3 | TRBV12-3/TRBV12-4 | NA | TGTGCCAGCAGTTTAAACTACGCAGATACGCAGTATTTT | CASSLNYADTQYF
many | TRBJ2-7 | TRBV7-2 | NA | TGTGCCAGCAGCTTAGGGAGGGGAACCTTCTACGAGCAGTACTTC | CASSLGRGTFYEQYF
NA | TRBJ1-2 | TRBV6-4 | TRBD1 | TGTGCCAGCAGTCAAGGGACAGGGGACGGCTATGGCTACACCTTC | CASSQGTGDGYGYTF
NA | TRBJ1-2 | TRBV10-3 | TRBD1 | TGTGCCATCAGTGACACCGGGACAGGGATCGGTATCGGCTATGGCTACACCTTC | CAISDTGTGIGIGYGYTF
few | TRBJ2-5 | TRBV11-2 | NA | TGTGCCAGCAGCTTAGGCCGAAACCAAGAGACCCAGTACTTC | CASSLGRNQETQYF
NA | TRBJ1-3 | TRBV7-9 | NA | TGTGCCAGCAGTCGCGTTGGGGGGCAAGTCTCTGGAAACACCATATATTTT | CASSRVGGQVSGNTIYF
few | TRBJ2-1 | TRBV6-2/TRBV6-3 | TRBD1 | TGTGCCAGCGGGAAGGGGGCGGAGAGGTACAATCATGAGCAGTTCTTC | CASGKGAERYNHEQFF
few | TRBJ2-7 | TRBV7-9 | NA | TGTGCCAGCAGCTTTGGGACGGAAAACGAGCAGTACTTC | CASSFGTENEQYF
NA | TRBJ1-2 | TRBV7-9 | TRBD1 | TGTGCCAGCAGCTTCGGGACAGGGGATGGCTACACCTTC | CASSFGTGDGYTF
NA | TRBJ1-1 | TRBV5-1 | NA | TGCGCCAGCAGCTTAAAAGCTTTCTTT | CASSLKAFF